A selection of T cell receptor beta chains follows, all from one sample in a study of T cell repertoires in cytomegalovirus infection. TCRdb processed the reads anew with MiXCR; each CDR3 protein has one entry. The table lists about 310,000 distinct CDR3 sequences, roughly 16% of them singletons, with about 12% in the top ten. Sequences were obtained from PBMCs. Every receptor here comes from a human donor in good health (CMV status not recorded). Some clones in this sample may be carry-over from other donors' samples. Both conserved end residues are part of each CDR3. Rows may omit the clone size; those that give it use once, few, many or a size class.

CASSWTGSYSNQPQHF	TRBV19	many
CASSLGVGGGSGYTF	TRBV7-2	few
CASSWGQGLYSNQPQHF	TRBV11-3	many
CASKWGRDQPQHF	TRBV6-6	.
CATSDSDYYGYTF	TRBV24-1	.
CASSQETGQGSGNTIYF	TRBV4-2	.
CASSYSVVPSGGSSYNEQFF	TRBV6-6	few
CASSLAHGAVGYGYTF	TRBV7-9	few
CSASPTSGGPGYIQYF	TRBV20-1	.
CASSRDPGNQPQHF	TRBV7-2	many
CASSYGASGAYEQYF	TRBV6-5	many
CASSFRQGPHTEAFF	TRBV5-4	.
CASRSTGGQFF	TRBV12-3/TRBV12-4	many
CASRGDTYGYTF	TRBV10-3	.
CASNLSPGGEKLFF	TRBV7-8	.
CSARVGGSNTGELFF	TRBV20-1	few
CASSLEAEVSYNEQFF	TRBV12-3/TRBV12-4	few
CATSDLLQGARLGNQPQHF	TRBV24-1	.
CSVEDTEEAFF	TRBV29-1	.
CASRSVQGDKAFF	TRBV12-3/TRBV12-4	.
CASSESGGTGETQYF	TRBV6-1	many
CATSGEISYNEQFF	TRBV15	.
CSAGQFNYGYTF	TRBV20-1	.
CASSLGAVYEQYF	TRBV12-3/TRBV12-4	many
CASSLGVDYAGELFF	TRBV7-9	few
CASRYSGLNTEAFF	TRBV12-3/TRBV12-4	.
CASSIGLEDLYGYTF	TRBV19	many
CASSYQDPTQYF	TRBV7-9	few
CASSLTSQETQYF	TRBV5-6	few
CASSLQGGLQETQYF	TRBV7-2	many
CASSLGERETQYF	TRBV7-2	.
CASSEDMTGNQPQHF	TRBV2	many
CASSLRPGFGNAGELFF	TRBV7-2	many
CASSPPVGDTQYF	TRBV18	.
CSVEGGRQGTYNEQFF	TRBV29-1	few
CSASIEGRYEQYF	TRBV20-1	.
CASSSGRREGYTF	TRBV28	few
CASRDTNTDTQYF	TRBV12-3/TRBV12-4	few
CASSIRLAGSTDTQYF	TRBV5-1	few
CASSPGEAGNTIYF	TRBV18	.
CASSLGREWTQYF	TRBV12-3/TRBV12-4	.
CASSPDRGHQPQHF	TRBV2	many
CASSSDRRTEAFF	TRBV18	.
CASSESTVLNEKLFF	TRBV9	few
CASSYTSRGDYEQYF	TRBV7-8	.
CASSPRDIAYNEQFF	TRBV7-9	few
CASSLRDRNTEAFF	TRBV7-2	many
CASSFRQGGTGELFF	TRBV5-6	few
CASSSPIAGAQNIQYF	TRBV28	few
CASMEISGAYNEQFF	TRBV5-1	.
CASSPVWGGKTDTQYF	TRBV28	many
CASSLRGTSSYEQYF	TRBV18	.
CASSLRIRGNSPLHF	TRBV5-5	.
CSAPRARRPMNTEAFF	TRBV20-1	.
CASSRRVRVDYGYTF	TRBV12-3/TRBV12-4	.
CASSIEGQGGQPQHF	TRBV19	.
CASSLRTALGTGELFF	TRBV7-2	many
CASNSQNQETQYF	TRBV2	.
CASSSNGQGAMGNQPQHF	TRBV28	many
CASSPDRASYEQYF	TRBV7-2	many